The 32 T cell receptor beta chains below all came from one sample that was sequenced in a study of cytomegalovirus exposure and HLA in healthy donors. Amplification used 60 Vbeta primers and 13 Jbeta primers. Profiling relied on immunoSEQ multiplex PCR, and the TCRdb table lists in-frame clones only, not all of them. The table records about 94,000 clones, roughly three fifths of them present only once. Sequenced material: PBMCs. These receptors were taken from a young man in good health and CMV-seronegative.

The rearrangement links TRBV19 to TRBJ2-2; TRBD2 matches 10 bases. Germline assignment: CDR1 LNHDA and CDR2 SQIVND (reference sequence). V was pared by 7 bases and J by 5 bases, with 7 bases of the junction left unmatched. The CDR3 covers 15 residues. The CDR3 coding sequence is TGTGCCAGTATGTTTCTAGCGGGAGAAACCGGGGAGCTGTTTTTT. Its protein is CASMFLAGETGELFF.

The rearrangement links TRBV2 to TRBJ1-2, with D unresolved. CDR1 is SNHLY and CDR2 is FYNNEI in the germline V gene. The V gene lost 3 bases and the J gene lost 10 bases, with 15 bases spanning the gap. CDR3 size: 13 residues. The CDR3, as DNA: TGTGCCAGCAGTGATGGCAGGACTATTCACTACACCTTC. The encoded protein is CASSDGRTIHYTF.

This clone was picked up a small number of times. The chain couples TRBV7-2 to TRBJ1-2; no clear D. This CDR3 is built from 12 residues. CDR1 and CDR2 from the germline V gene are SGHTA and FQGNSA. V lost 5 bases and J 4 bases, leaving 8 bases between the germline ends. The CDR3 bases are TGTGCCAGCAGCCAGGATCTCTATGGCTACACCTTC. Translation: CASSQDLYGYTF. Looking up the rest from reference TRBV7-2 and TRBJ1-2 gives the full variable domain: GAGVSQSPSNKVTEKGKDVELRCDPISGHTALYWYRQSLGQGLEFLIYFQGNSAPDKSGLPSDRFSAERTGGSVSTLTIQRTQQEDSAVYLCASSQDLYGYTFGSGTRLTVV.

This clone was seen more than once but under ten times. This chain uses TRBV19 with TRBJ2-1, with 7 bases lining up with TRBD2. Per germline, CDR1 LNHDA and CDR2 SQIVND (reference sequence). This CDR3 has 16 amino acids. The V gene end was trimmed by 6 bases and the J gene end by 4 bases; junction bases not matched to a gene: 12. The DNA for the CDR3 is TGTGCCAGTAGGGGACTTGCGGGAGTGTCATACAATGAGCAGTTCTTC. Residues: CASRGLAGVSYNEQFF.

The V gene is TRBV5-3, the J gene TRBJ2-2; TRBD1 matches 7 bases. TRBV5-3 is reported as an ORF; its role is uncertain. V was pared by 3 bases and J by 4 bases, with 6 bases of the junction left unmatched. The CDR3 is 15 amino acids. DNA for the CDR3: TGTGCCAGAAGCTCGACAGGGTGGGTCACCGGGGAGCTGTTTTTT. This encodes CARSSTGWVTGELFF.

Concerning this clone itself: At the DNA level, this CDR3 is encoded by other sequences in the same sample as well. The chain employs TRBV5-4 and TRBJ2-5; 11 bases are shared with TRBD2. With 1 base clipped from V and 2 bases from J, the junction kept 1 base outside the gene matches. The CDR3 covers 15 residues. Germline-derived CDR1 and CDR2 are SGHNT and YYREEE (reference sequence). CDR3 nucleotides: TGTGCCAGCAGCTTGAGACTAGCGGGACAAGAGACCCAGTACTTC. Its protein is CASSLRLAGQETQYF.

This clone has a handful of counts. The chain combines TRBV7-9 with TRBJ2-7; a weak D match, TRBD2 (5 bases). CDR3 size: 13 residues. V was cut by 5 bases and J by 4 bases, with 12 bases left in between. Germline CDR1 reads SEHNR; CDR2 reads FQNEAQ (reference sequence). CDR3 sequence: CASSPGLKYEQYF. CDR3 sequence (DNA): TGTGCCAGCAGCCCCGGACTGAAGTACGAGCAGTACTTC.

J is TRBJ2-7 and V is TRBV30; D might be TRBD1 (5 bases). Trimming stripped 3 bases from V and 2 bases from J, with 17 bases between. The CDR3 is 15 amino acids. Germline lookup yields CDR1 GTSNPN and CDR2 SVGIG (reference sequence). The CDR3 DNA reads as TGTGCCTGGAGCCTGGGGCTAGTCAGACCCTACGAGCAGTACTTC. It yields the protein CAWSLGLVRPYEQYF.

This chain joins TRBV30 and TRBJ2-4, with D perhaps TRBD1 (6 bases). This CDR3 region has 16 residues. The germline V gene has CDR1 GTSNPN and CDR2 SVGIG (reference sequence). With 1 base removed from V and 0 bases from J, the gap between germline ends came to 13 bases. In DNA form, the CDR3 reads TGTGCCTGGAGTGCGGCGGACAGCCTAGCCAAAAACATTCAGTACTTC. It specifies CAWSAADSLAKNIQYF.

This chain joins TRBV4-2 and TRBJ1-5, with TRBD1 identical over 12 bases. V lost 0 bases, J lost 6 bases, and 6 bases stayed unmatched. CDR1 and CDR2 from the germline V gene are LGHNA and YNFKEQ. The CDR3 is 17 residues long. The CDR3 is CASSQEGGQGALQPQHF. CDR3 nucleotide sequence: TGTGCCAGCAGCCAAGAGGGGGGACAGGGGGCTCTTCAGCCCCAGCATTTT.

A few counts support this clone. The rearrangement uses TRBV28 and TRBJ2-7, with D unclear. Germline V lookup: CDR1 MDHEN, CDR2 SYDVKM. The germline V and J ends were trimmed by 6 bases and 1 base, with 19 bases remaining between them. CDR3 length: 16 residues. Here the CDR3 reads CASRLPVARGSYEQYF. In DNA form, the CDR3 reads TGTGCCAGCAGGCTACCAGTCGCCCGCGGTTCCTACGAGCAGTACTTC.

A remark on this clone: Other DNA sequences of this sample code for an identical CDR3. The chain joins TRBV18 to TRBJ1-2; possibly TRBD1 for D (5 bases). Germline loops: CDR1 KGHSH, CDR2 LQKENI. Trimming left V 3 bases short and J 3 bases short, with 8 bases between. The CDR3 has 13 residues. The CDR3 spells CASSPPGDYGYTF. The CDR3 coding sequence is TGTGCCAGCTCACCCCCGGGGGACTATGGCTACACCTTC.

J is TRBJ2-7 and V is TRBV4-3; 7 bases align to TRBD1. CDR1 LGHNA and CDR2 YSLEER come from the germline V gene. The V and J ends lost 0 bases and 2 bases, in that order; junction bases with no gene match: 10. The CDR3 runs to 17 residues. The CDR3 coding sequence is TGCGCCAGCAGCCAAGATCACCGAAGGGACAGACCCTACGAGCAGTACTTC. It codes for CASSQDHRRDRPYEQYF.

CDR3 sequence reads: CASSRTTGTSVVHEQFF. The CDR3 bases are TGTGCCAGCAGTCGAACCACCGGGACTAGCGTAGTCCATGAGCAGTTCTTC. The chain is built from TRBV28 and TRBJ2-1, with 10 bases aligning to TRBD2. Germline-derived CDR1 and CDR2 are MDHEN and SYDVKM. The CDR3 covers 17 residues. V lost 5 bases and J lost 8; bases outside the gene matches: 15.

This clone occurred a few times. The chain uses TRBV5-1 and TRBJ2-7, with TRBD1 as a possible D gene (5 bases). The V end was cut by 0 bases, the J end by 5 bases, with 9 bases between. The CDR3 is 13 amino acids. Germline CDR1 is SGHRS and CDR2 is YFSETQ. Here the CDR3 DNA reads TGCGCCAGCAGCTTGGCAGGGTCCAACGAGCAGTACTTC. Encoded protein: CASSLAGSNEQYF.

CDR3 sequence reads: CSVAGGNEQFF. Written as DNA, the CDR3 is TGCAGTGTGGCGGGAGGGAATGAGCAGTTCTTC. V and J are TRBV20-1 and TRBJ2-1; 9 nucleotides align to TRBD2. J was trimmed by 7 bases and V by 7 bases; bases with no gene match: 2. The CDR3 contains 11 residues. Germline CDR1 DFQATT, CDR2 SNEGSKA (reference sequence).

The gene calls are TRBV10-2 and TRBJ2-5, with D tentatively TRBD2 (6 bases). The CDR3 loop spans 14 amino acids. Looked up from germline, CDR1 is WSHSY and CDR2 is SAAADI. V lost 4 bases to trimming and J lost 5 bases, with 14 bases between them. The CDR3 DNA is TGCGCCAGCAGTGTCGGGGGACCAGAGGAGACCCAGTACTTC. This translates into CASSVGGPEETQYF.

The CDR3 sequence is CASGLWTGEETQYF. CDR3 bases: TGTGCTAGTGGTTTGTGGACAGGAGAAGAGACCCAGTACTTC. The rearrangement joins TRBV12-5 to TRBJ2-5, with 7 bases identical to TRBD1. Trimming took 2 bases from V and 3 from J; bases not matched to a gene: 3. CDR1 and CDR2 (germline): LGHNT, FRNRAP. The CDR3 totals 14 residues.

The chain combines TRBV5-4 with TRBJ2-2; 10 positions match TRBD1. The CDR3 spans 15 residues. Per germline, CDR1 SGHNT and CDR2 YYREEE (reference sequence). V was clipped by 4 bases and J by 6 bases; unmatched bases: 6. The CDR3: CASSAGTGVPGELFF. The CDR3 coding sequence is TGTGCCAGCAGCGCCGGGACAGGGGTCCCCGGGGAGCTGTTTTTT.

The chain's CDR3 is CASSSGTSHEQFF. CDR3 in DNA: TGTGCCAGCAGCTCGGGGACTTCCCATGAGCAGTTCTTC. The V call is TRBV7-3, the J call TRBJ2-1; the D gene is possibly TRBD2 (6 bases). The V gene's germline CDR1 is SGHTA and CDR2 FQGTGA. The CDR3 covers 13 residues. The ends were cut back, 4 bases at V and 8 bases at J, with 12 bases in the middle.

This chain connects TRBV6-1 to TRBJ2-3, with a possible D match to TRBD1 (6 bases). V gave up 3 bases and J gave up 11 bases, with 12 bases separating them. The CDR3 runs to 12 residues. Germline CDR1 and CDR2: MNHNS and SASEGT. CDR3 loop: CASSDEGRGQYF. Written as DNA, the CDR3 is TGTGCCAGCAGTGACGAGGGCAGGGGGCAGTATTTT.

This chain links TRBV6-1 with TRBJ1-2; possible D gene TRBD1, 5 bases. This CDR3 is built from 13 residues. CDR1 is MNHNS and CDR2 is SASEGT in the germline V gene. Between the trimmed V and J ends, which lost 2 bases and 4 bases, there was a span of 8 bases. CDR3 bases: TGTGCCAGCAGTGAACGGGGGGGCTATGGCTACACCTTC. This gives the protein CASSERGGYGYTF.

This chain links TRBV5-1 with TRBJ2-3, with 9 nucleotides matching TRBD2. V lost 0 bases and J lost 1; bases outside the gene matches: 3. The CDR3 covers 16 residues. Germline CDR1 is SGHRS and CDR2 is YFSETQ. CDR3 nucleotides: TGCGCCAGCAGCTTGGTCTCTAGCGGGGGCACAGATACGCAGTATTTT. Its protein is CASSLVSSGGTDTQYF.

The V and J genes are TRBV10-2 and TRBJ2-1; 8 bases fit TRBD2. This CDR3 is built from 14 residues. The germline CDR1 and CDR2 sequences are WSHSY and SAAADI. J lost 8 bases, V lost 5 bases, and 8 bases had no gene match. The DNA of the CDR3 is TGCGCCAGCAGTCGGGTAGCGGGAAAGGATGAGCAGTTCTTC. It is translated as CASSRVAGKDEQFF.

J is TRBJ2-7 and V is TRBV18; 10 bases map to TRBD1. V lost 5 bases to trimming and J lost 3 bases; unmatched junction nucleotides: 4. Per the germline V gene, CDR1 is KGHSH and CDR2 is LQKENI. CDR3 length: 14 residues. The CDR3 nucleotides are TGTGCCAGCTCAGGGGGGACAGGGGTCTACGAGCAGTACTTC. The encoded protein is CASSGGTGVYEQYF.

The rearrangement joins TRBV7-2 to TRBJ2-3, with TRBD2 matching over 9 bases. CDR3 length: 15 residues. The J segment lost 4 bases and the V segment lost 5 bases, leaving 7 bases of the junction unmatched. CDR1 and CDR2 (germline): SGHTA, FQGNSA. The CDR3 nucleotides are TGTGCCAGCAGCCGCGGGGGGGCGTATGCAGATACGCAGTATTTT. Translating it yields CASSRGGAYADTQYF. The whole variable domain, remainder taken from reference TRBV7-2 and TRBJ2-3, is GAGVSQSPSNKVTEKGKDVELRCDPISGHTALYWYRQSLGQGLEFLIYFQGNSAPDKSGLPSDRFSAERTGGSVSTLTIQRTQQEDSAVYLCASSRGGAYADTQYFGPGTRLTVL.

A few counts support this clone. The chain joins TRBV5-1 to TRBJ2-7; 7 nucleotides line up with TRBD2. Germline trimming cut 0 bases from V and 2 bases from J; bases unmatched to any gene: 2. Germline lookup yields CDR1 SGHRS and CDR2 YFSETQ. The CDR3 has 14 residues. CDR3 amino acids: CASSLESGAYEQYF. CDR3 DNA: TGCGCCAGCAGCTTGGAAAGCGGGGCCTACGAGCAGTACTTC.

On this clone itself: An end of the junction does not agree with germline; a read error may underlie this. The chain links TRBV11-2 to TRBJ2-7; D gene ambiguous. The CDR3 has 13 residues. In germline, CDR1 is SGHAT, CDR2 FQNNGV. The CDR3 sequence is CASSLEVVYEQYF. CDR3 bases: TGTGCCAGCAGCCTAGAAGTAGTTTACGAGCAGTACTTC.

The chain carries TRBV30 and TRBJ1-5; TRBD1 aligns across 8 bases. The junction had 5 bases not matched to a gene; V was cut back by 5 bases and J by 2 bases. The germline CDR1 and CDR2 sequences are GTSNPN and SVGIG (reference sequence). The CDR3 has 14 amino acids. CDR3 sequence (DNA): TGTGCCTGGGGACAGGGATGGGGCAATCAGCCCCAGCATTTT. Residues: CAWGQGWGNQPQHF.

CDR3 bases: TGTGCCAGCGGGGGGGCCAACCAAGAGACCCAGTACTTC. As protein: CASGGANQETQYF. The rearrangement uses TRBV2 and TRBJ2-5; the D gene is possibly TRBD2 (7 bases). V was cut by 8 bases and J by 0 bases, with 10 bases left in between. CDR1 and CDR2 (germline): SNHLY, FYNNEI. The CDR3 runs to 13 residues.

The chain couples TRBV7-3 to TRBJ2-1; D might be TRBD1 (6 bases). V lost 2 bases and J 7 bases, leaving 18 bases between the germline ends. This CDR3 contains 16 residues. Germline V gene data show CDR1 as SGHTA and CDR2 as FQGTGA. CDR3 in amino acids: CASSLLGQGLANEQFF. The CDR3 DNA sequence: TGTGCCAGCAGCTTACTCGGTCAGGGGTTAGCGAATGAGCAGTTCTTC.

Only one count was recorded for this clone. The chain couples TRBV15 to TRBJ2-1, with 10 bases that match TRBD2. The CDR3 runs to 15 residues. The ends lost 1 base at V and 5 bases at J; junction bases unmatched: 2. Germline-derived CDR1 and CDR2 are LNHNV and YYDKDF (reference sequence). The CDR3 loop is CATSRASGRDNEQFF. As DNA, the CDR3 is TGTGCCACCAGCAGAGCAAGCGGGAGGGACAATGAGCAGTTCTTC.